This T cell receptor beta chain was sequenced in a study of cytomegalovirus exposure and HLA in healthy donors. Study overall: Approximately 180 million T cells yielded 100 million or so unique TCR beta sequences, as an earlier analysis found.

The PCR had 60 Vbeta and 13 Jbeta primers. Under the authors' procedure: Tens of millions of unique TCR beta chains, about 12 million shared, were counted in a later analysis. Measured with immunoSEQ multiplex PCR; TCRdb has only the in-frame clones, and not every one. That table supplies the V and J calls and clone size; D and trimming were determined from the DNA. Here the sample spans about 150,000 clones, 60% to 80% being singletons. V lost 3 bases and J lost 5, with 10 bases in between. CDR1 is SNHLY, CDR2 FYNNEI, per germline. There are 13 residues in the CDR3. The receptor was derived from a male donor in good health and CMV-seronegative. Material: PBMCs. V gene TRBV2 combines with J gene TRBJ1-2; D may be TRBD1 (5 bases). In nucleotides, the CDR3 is TGTGCCAGCAGTGAGACAGACAGATATGGCTACACCTTC. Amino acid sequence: CASSETDRYGYTF.